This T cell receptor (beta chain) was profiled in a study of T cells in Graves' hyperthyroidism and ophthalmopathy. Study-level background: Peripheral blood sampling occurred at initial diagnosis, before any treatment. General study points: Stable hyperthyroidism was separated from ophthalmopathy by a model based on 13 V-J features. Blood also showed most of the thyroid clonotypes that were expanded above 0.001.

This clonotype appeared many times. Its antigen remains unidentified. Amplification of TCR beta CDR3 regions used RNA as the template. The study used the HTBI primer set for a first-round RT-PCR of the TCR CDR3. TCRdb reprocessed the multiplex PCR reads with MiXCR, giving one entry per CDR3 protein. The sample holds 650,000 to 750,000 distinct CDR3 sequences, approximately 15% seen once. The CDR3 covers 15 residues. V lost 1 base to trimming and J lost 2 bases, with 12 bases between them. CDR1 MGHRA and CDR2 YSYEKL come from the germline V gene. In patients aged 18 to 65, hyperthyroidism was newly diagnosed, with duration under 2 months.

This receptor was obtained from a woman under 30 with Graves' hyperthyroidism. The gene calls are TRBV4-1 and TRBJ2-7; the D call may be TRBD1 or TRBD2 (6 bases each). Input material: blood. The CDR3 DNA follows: TGCGCCAGCAGCCAAGTGACCGGGGGCACCTACGAGCAGTACTTC. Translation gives CASSQVTGGTYEQYF.